The entry below gives a single T cell receptor (beta chain) sequence along with its context. The data belong to a study of cytomegalovirus exposure and HLA in healthy donors. Study context: In a later analysis, it was reported that the roughly 130 validation repertoires had been produced on the same platform as the 600 to 850 repertoires belonging to the first cohort.

TCRdb's table, derived via immunoSEQ multiplex PCR, lists solely in-frame clones and lacks some. This repertoire shows 150,000 to 200,000 clones, around 85% found once; its top ten account for around 5%. V trimming: 0 bases; J trimming: 4 bases; junction bases outside the gene matches: 3. Germline-derived CDR1 and CDR2 are SGHRS and YFSETQ. This CDR3 is built from 16 residues. The receptor's source is a woman aged 30 to 39 in good health and CMV-seronegative. The chain has TRBV5-1 and TRBJ2-2; 10 bases line up with TRBD2. The sequenced sample consisted of PBMCs. The CDR3 here is CASSLVGTSATGELFF. In nucleotides, the CDR3 is TGCGCCAGCAGCTTGGTTGGGACTAGCGCCACCGGGGAGCTGTTTTTT.